This T cell receptor beta chain was recovered during a study of T-cell memory formation after mild COVID-19. Study-wide results and caveats: CD4+ contracting clones were mainly CM and EM; CD8+ ones, EMRA. In pre-infection memory, a portion of responding clones appeared, which suggested that cross-reactive memory joined. Day 15 to 85 contracting clones showed balanced CD4/CD8; later expanders leaned CD4+.

From 5'RACE with constant-segment primers came TCR alpha and TCR beta cDNA libraries that carried sample barcodes and UMIs. A single record per CDR3 protein comes from TCRdb applying MiXCR to the 5' RACE reads. The data hold under 150,000 distinct CDR3 sequences, with 20% to 25% observed a single time. Turning to this clonotype: What it recognizes is unknown.

The length of the CDR3 is 16 residues. V was pared by 8 bases and J by 7 bases, with 15 bases of the junction left unmatched. Germline-derived CDR1 and CDR2 are SGHTA and FQGTGA. This TCR was recovered from a man younger than 35 who had mild COVID-19 (a few samples of this study predate the infection). Cell type and time point are not known. Sequencing was done on a sample of PBMCs or a T cell subset sorted from them (not recorded which). This rearrangement joins TRBV7-3 to TRBJ2-1; 9 bases are a match to TRBD1. The CDR3 is CASRLGPGQGNNEQFF. The CDR3 DNA reads TGTGCCAGCCGCCTCGGCCCGGGACAGGGCAATAATGAGCAGTTCTTC.